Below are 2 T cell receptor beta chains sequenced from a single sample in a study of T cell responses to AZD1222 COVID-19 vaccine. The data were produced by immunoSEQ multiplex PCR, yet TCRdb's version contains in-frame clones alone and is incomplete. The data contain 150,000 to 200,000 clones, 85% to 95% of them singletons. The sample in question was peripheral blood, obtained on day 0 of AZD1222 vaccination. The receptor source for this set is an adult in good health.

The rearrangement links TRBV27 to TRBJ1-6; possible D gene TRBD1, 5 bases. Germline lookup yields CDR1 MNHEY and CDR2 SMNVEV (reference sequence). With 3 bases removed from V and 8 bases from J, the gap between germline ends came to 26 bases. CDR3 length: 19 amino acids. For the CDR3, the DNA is TGTGCCAGCAGTTTTTCCCAGGGTTTTAAGGCGAATGAGCATTCACCCCTCCACTTT. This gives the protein CASSFSQGFKANEHSPLHF.

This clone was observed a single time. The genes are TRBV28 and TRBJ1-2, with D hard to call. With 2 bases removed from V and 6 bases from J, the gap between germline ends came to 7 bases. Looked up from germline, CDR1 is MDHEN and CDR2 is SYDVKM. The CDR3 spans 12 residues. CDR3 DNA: TGTGCCAGCAGTTTAAATAGGGATGGCTACACCTTC. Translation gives CASSLNRDGYTF.